This T cell receptor beta chain was retrieved from a study of identical twins. Template switching (which added a universal primer site) was used, and cDNA carried unique molecular identifiers. Using its own MiXCR run on the 5' RACE reads, TCRdb lists one record per CDR3 protein. Among approximately 680,000 distinct CDR3 sequences listed, around 7.4% were seen once. CDR1 is LNHNV, CDR2 YYDKDF, per germline (reference sequence). Unmatched junction bases numbered 4, after V lost 5 bases and J lost 5 bases. This CDR3 region has 15 residues. This sample was shared with a second study, whose subject was yellow fever vaccine responses in identical twins.

The rearrangement uses TRBV15 and TRBJ2-2; 11 nucleotides align to TRBD1. Sequencing was done on a sample of PBMCs. The clonotype was recovered from a woman aged 18 to 35 in good health. The CDR3 DNA sequence: TGTGCCACCAGCGCCGGGACAGGGGGGACCGGGGAGCTGTTTTTT. Protein: CATSAGTGGTGELFF.